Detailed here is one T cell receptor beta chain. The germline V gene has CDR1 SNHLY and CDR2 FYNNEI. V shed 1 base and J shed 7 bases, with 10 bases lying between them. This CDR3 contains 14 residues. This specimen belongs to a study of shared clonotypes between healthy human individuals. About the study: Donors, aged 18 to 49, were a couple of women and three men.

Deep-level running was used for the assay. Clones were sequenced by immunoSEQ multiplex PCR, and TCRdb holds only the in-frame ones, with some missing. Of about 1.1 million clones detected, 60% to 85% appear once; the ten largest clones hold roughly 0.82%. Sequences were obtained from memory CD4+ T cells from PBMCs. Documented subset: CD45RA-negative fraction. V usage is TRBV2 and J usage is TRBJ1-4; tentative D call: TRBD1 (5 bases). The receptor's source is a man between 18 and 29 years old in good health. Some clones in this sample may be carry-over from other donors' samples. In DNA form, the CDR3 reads TGTGCCAGCAGTGAAGAGGGGTCGGGTGAAAAACTGTTTTTT. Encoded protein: CASSEEGSGEKLFF.